The clone carrying this T cell receptor beta chain was seen just once. Its antigen is unidentified. With 60 Vbeta and 13 Jbeta primers, the PCR was carried out. Generated by immunoSEQ multiplex PCR, the TCRdb table keeps only in-frame clones and is missing some. The table has roughly 120,000 clones, more than 65% seen once. The length of the CDR3 is 15 residues. The junction had 7 bases not matched to a gene; V was cut back by 4 bases and J by 6 bases. Looked up from germline, CDR1 is SGHRS and CDR2 is YFSETQ. This entry comes from a study of cytomegalovirus exposure and HLA in healthy donors. Whole-study context: Unique TCRs from HLA-typed donors, about 85 million of them, were held in an early data release.

Study-level findings and limits: In an earlier analysis, most TCR beta V segments were productive about 87% or about 30% of the time. A later analysis associated 16,000 or so TCR beta sequences with HLA alleles at a 0.05 false discovery rate.

This receptor was obtained from a middle-aged woman in good health and CMV-seropositive. Sequenced sample: PBMCs. The rearrangement links TRBV5-1 to TRBJ2-1, with TRBD2 matching over 10 bases. CDR3 in amino acids: CASSPGLARLNEQFF. The CDR3, as DNA: TGCGCCAGCAGCCCGGGACTAGCGAGACTCAATGAGCAGTTCTTC. Variable domain in full (rest from reference TRBV5-1 and TRBJ2-1): KAGVTQTPRYLIKTRGQQVTLSCSPISGHRSVSWYQQTPGQGLQFLFEYFSETQRNKGNFPGRFSGRQFSNSRSEMNVSTLELGDSALYLCASSPGLARLNEQFFGPGTRLTVL.